Reported below is one T cell receptor beta chain. Antigen specificity is unknown. This specimen belongs to a study of OX40 agonist ivuxolimab in advanced cancers. Profiled with immunoSEQ multiplex PCR; TCRdb holds only in-frame clones, not every one. The sample consists of 70,000 to 95,000 clones, approximately 94% of them appearing once. Study-level points and caveats: Both CD4+ and CD8+ T cell populations in blood had undergone clonal expansion by week 6 at 0.1 to 3.0 mg/kg.

This TCR came from an adult with an advanced solid tumor such as melanoma, head and neck, liver or kidney cancer. The sample was CD4+ or CD8+ T cells sorted from blood, taken in a trial of the OX40 agonist ivuxolimab.

In DNA form, the CDR3 reads TGTGCCAGTAGTACCTTTAACAGGGGAAGGAACGAGCAGTACTTC. This sequence encodes CASSTFNRGRNEQYF. This sequence joins TRBV19 and TRBJ2-7; 7 positions agree with TRBD1. V was clipped by 4 bases and J by 5 bases; unmatched bases: 11. CDR1 is LNHDA and CDR2 is SQIVND in the germline V gene (reference sequence). This CDR3 spans 15 amino acids.